Shown below are 24 T cell receptor beta chains from a single sample sequenced in a study of blood T cells in healthy people across ages. A second about 6 to 11 cycle PCR used barcoded and J-beta primers. TCRdb fed the 5' RACE reads into MiXCR, producing one record per CDR3 protein. The data show just under 900,000 distinct CDR3 sequences, around 30% seen once. Sequencing input: blood. The receptors were sampled from a woman of 80 years or more in good health.

Concerning this clonotype: One end of the junction does not line up with germline, which may come from a read error. The V gene is TRBV3-1, the J gene TRBJ2-7; TRBD2 might be the D (5 bases). The CDR3 loop spans 14 amino acids. Germline CDR1 is LGHDT and CDR2 is YNNKEL (reference sequence). The CDR3: CAGSLQGSSYEQYF. The CDR3 region has the DNA TGTGCCGGCAGCCTTCAAGGGAGCTCCTACGAGCAGTACTTC.

As for this clonotype: Possible read error: a much larger clone is one base away. This chain connects TRBV7-2 to TRBJ2-3; TRBD1 agrees at 8 bases. The germline CDR1 and CDR2 sequences are SGHTA and FQGNSA. The CDR3 covers 16 residues. J gave up 6 bases and V 2 bases, and 10 bases lay outside the gene matches. In DNA form, the CDR3 reads TGTGCCAGCAGCTTAAATGGCAGGGGGCGTAGGGATACGCAGTATTTT. It encodes CASSLNGRGRRDTQYF.

Only a few counts were recorded for this clonotype. This chain uses TRBV6-2 or TRBV6-3 with TRBJ2-3; 7 positions agree with TRBD1. This CDR3 has 15 amino acids. V was clipped by 6 bases and J by 0 bases; unmatched bases: 6. Germline CDR1 is MNHEY and CDR2 is SVGEGT. CDR3 sequence: CASSQGTASTDTQYF. Here the CDR3 DNA reads TGTGCCAGCAGCCAAGGGACAGCGAGCACAGATACGCAGTATTTT.

This clonotype occurred a few times. A much larger clonotype is one base distant, so this may be a read error. J is TRBJ2-1 and V is TRBV7-2; the match to TRBD2 covers 8 bases. With V trimmed by 5 bases and J by 8 bases, 11 bases remained unmatched. The CDR3 runs to 15 residues. Germline V gives CDR1 SGHTA, CDR2 FQGNSA. CDR3 in amino acids: CASSPYYVRGDEQFF. The CDR3 nucleotides are TGTGCCAGCAGCCCCTATTATGTGCGGGGGGATGAGCAGTTCTTC.

To note about this clonotype: This could be a read error, since a much larger clone is one nucleotide away. V usage is TRBV27 and J usage is TRBJ2-5; D gene ambiguous. The CDR3 is 17 amino acids. Germline CDR1 reads MNHEY; CDR2 reads SMNVEV (reference sequence). CDR3 residues: CASSSGDGLRYQETQCF. In nucleotides, the CDR3 is TGTGCCAGCAGTTCCGGTGACGGCCTGCGGTACCAAGAGACCCAGTGCTTC.

The rearrangement joins TRBV10-2 to TRBJ1-6; D not certain. The V and J ends lost 3 bases and 7 bases respectively, with 13 bases between them. Germline values: CDR1 WSHSY, CDR2 SAAADI. CDR3 length equals 15 residues. The CDR3 nucleotides are TGCGCCAGCAGTGATTATGGGTATGAGAATTCACCCCTCCACTTT. Protein product: CASSDYGYENSPLHF.

This chain connects TRBV5-8 to TRBJ1-1; D is undetermined. This CDR3 has 14 amino acids. Germline V lookup: CDR1 SGHTS, CDR2 YDEGEE. V lost 0 bases and J 5 bases, leaving 11 bases between the germline ends. CDR3 sequence: CASSLGVGWTEAFF. The DNA of the CDR3 is TGTGCCAGCAGCTTGGGGGTAGGGTGGACTGAAGCTTTCTTT. The whole variable domain, remainder taken from reference TRBV5-8 and TRBJ1-1, is EAGVTQSPTHLIKTRGQQATLRCSPISGHTSVYWYQQALGLGLQFLLWYDEGEERNRGNFPPRFSGRQFPNYSSELNVNALELEDSALYLCASSLGVGWTEAFFGQGTRLTVV.

This clonotype was observed many times. The V call is TRBV10-2, the J call TRBJ2-1; 10 positions match TRBD2. The CDR3 totals 15 residues. Germline CDR1 and CDR2: WSHSY and SAAADI. Trimming took 3 bases from V and 2 from J; bases not matched to a gene: 1. CDR3 DNA sequence: TGCGCCAGCAGTGAAGCGGGGGGGACCTACAATGAGCAGTTCTTC. Translation: CASSEAGGTYNEQFF.

The chain recombines TRBV2 with TRBJ1-1; TRBD1 might be the D (5 bases). V lost 9 bases and J 1 base, leaving 12 bases between the germline ends. Germline V gene data show CDR1 as SNHLY and CDR2 as FYNNEI. The CDR3 has 13 residues. The CDR3 sequence is CASTRGENTEAFF. The CDR3 nucleotides read TGTGCCAGTACTCGAGGGGAGAACACTGAAGCTTTCTTT.

This clonotype was seen ten or more times. The chain has TRBV27 and TRBJ1-1; TRBD1 matches at 8 bases. The CDR3 length is 14 residues. V trimming: 5 bases; J trimming: 6 bases; junction bases outside the gene matches: 8. Per the germline V gene, CDR1 is MNHEY and CDR2 is SMNVEV (reference sequence). The CDR3 is CASSRDRGSAEAFF. CDR3 DNA sequence: TGTGCCAGCAGTCGAGACAGGGGATCGGCTGAAGCTTTCTTT.

V gene TRBV7-6 combines with J gene TRBJ2-3; 9 nucleotides agree with TRBD1. V gave up 5 bases and J gave up 3 bases; unmatched junction bases: 6. The CDR3 length is 15 residues. Germline lookup yields CDR1 SGHVS and CDR2 FNYEAQ. The CDR3 nucleotides are TGTGCCAGCAGCCCGGCGACAGGGGGAACAGATACGCAGTATTTT. Its translation is CASSPATGGTDTQYF.

The sample holds many counts of this clonotype. V usage is TRBV6-1 and J usage is TRBJ2-5; D possibly matches TRBD1 or TRBD2 (5 bases each). Germline-derived CDR1 and CDR2 are MNHNS and SASEGT. The ends were cut back, 7 bases at V and 5 bases at J, with 26 bases in the middle. CDR3 size: 17 residues. DNA of the CDR3: TGTGCCAGCACCTCTCTCTCTAGGTTCCAGGGACCCGAGACCCAGTACTTC. This gives the protein CASTSLSRFQGPETQYF.

A word on this clonotype: Just one base apart from a much larger clone, this may be a read error. V gene TRBV18 combines with J gene TRBJ2-3, with 7 bases that match TRBD1. Per germline, CDR1 KGHSH and CDR2 LQKENI. The CDR3 covers 17 residues. V lost 1 base, J lost 5 bases, and 12 bases stayed unmatched. The CDR3 bases are TGTGCCAGCTCACCACAGGGACAGATGCCAGGTGGAGATACGCAGTATTTT. This encodes CASSPQGQMPGGDTQYF. Supplemented by reference TRBV18 and TRBJ2-3, the full variable domain reads NAGVMQNPRHLVRRRGQEARLRCSPMKGHSHVYWYRQLPEEGLKFMVYLQKENIIDESGMPKERFSAEFPKEGPSILRIQQVVRGDSAAYFCASSPQGQMPGGDTQYFGPGTRLTVL.

At least ten counts were recorded for this clonotype. The rearrangement joins TRBV30 to TRBJ2-1; 13 bases align to TRBD2. CDR3 length: 17 amino acids. With 0 bases clipped from V and 8 bases from J, the junction kept 10 bases outside the gene matches. The germline CDR1 and CDR2 sequences are GTSNPN and SVGIG (reference sequence). Written as DNA, the CDR3 is TGTGCCTGGAGTGTTTCCCGGACTAGCGGGGGTTCCCATGAGCAGTTCTTC. It codes for CAWSVSRTSGGSHEQFF.

This rearrangement joins TRBV4-2 to TRBJ2-7, with D perhaps matching TRBD1 or TRBD2 (5 bases each). This CDR3 contains 15 residues. Germline V gene lookup returns CDR1 LGHNA and CDR2 YNFKEQ. The ends were cut back, 2 bases at V and 2 bases at J, with 13 bases in the middle. CDR3 region: CASSQSRDRTYEQYF. For the CDR3, the DNA is TGTGCCAGCAGCCAATCTAGGGACCGAACCTACGAGCAGTACTTC.

The V gene is TRBV9, the J gene TRBJ1-6; TRBD1 is a possible D gene (5 bases). V dropped 4 bases and J dropped 10 bases, with 18 bases sitting between them. The CDR3 totals 15 residues. Germline assignment: CDR1 SGDLS and CDR2 YYNGEE. The CDR3 nucleotides are TGTGCCAGCAGCATAGACGGGGGTAGGGGCTCACCCCTCCACTTT. It encodes CASSIDGGRGSPLHF.

CDR3 coding DNA: TGTGCCAGCCGAGTCTCACTAGCGGTACATACGCAGTATTTT. It specifies CASRVSLAVHTQYF. V is TRBV7-8 and J is TRBJ2-3, with TRBD2 identical over 8 bases. Trimming removed 8 bases from V and 7 bases from J; junction bases left unmatched: 11. This CDR3 spans 14 amino acids. The V gene's germline CDR1 is SGHVS and CDR2 FQNEAQ.

Ten or more counts support this clonotype. The chain recombines TRBV10-1 with TRBJ2-7, with TRBD1 matching 11 bases. With V trimmed by 3 bases and J by 3 bases, 4 bases remained unmatched. The CDR3 runs 15 residues. Germline CDR1 WNHNN, CDR2 SYGVQD (reference sequence). CDR3 region: CASSDSGTGGYEQYF. The CDR3 bases are TGCGCCAGCAGTGACTCCGGGACAGGGGGCTACGAGCAGTACTTC.

The rearrangement uses TRBV29-1 and TRBJ2-1, with a weak D call TRBD1 (6 bases). With 7 bases removed from V and 0 bases from J, the gap between germline ends came to 16 bases. Germline assignment: CDR1 SQVTM and CDR2 ANQGSEA. This CDR3 is built from 15 residues. The CDR3 DNA is TGCAGCGCCCACCGTTTAGGGGGCTCCTACAATGAGCAGTTCTTC. Residues: CSAHRLGGSYNEQFF.

Of note for this clonotype: A read error is possible here, since a much larger clone lies one base away. V is TRBV12-3 or TRBV12-4 and J is TRBJ2-5; D may be TRBD1 (5 bases). The CDR3 has 15 residues. V was cut by 1 base and J by 2 bases, with 11 bases left in between. In DNA form, the CDR3 reads TGTGCCAGCAGTTTAGTTGGGGCTGCACAAGAGACCCAGTACTTC. Amino acids: CASSLVGAAQETQYF.

This clonotype came up a few times. Here the CDR3 DNA reads TGCAGTCGGATATCTATAATCGGCACTGAAGCTTTCTTT. It encodes CSRISIIGTEAFF. V and J are TRBV20-1 and TRBJ1-1; no reliable D call. Germline-derived CDR1 and CDR2 are DFQATT and SNEGSKA (reference sequence). The CDR3 loop spans 13 amino acids. The V end was cut by 8 bases, the J end by 4 bases, with 17 bases between.

The genes are TRBV7-2 and TRBJ2-7; TRBD1 might be the D (6 bases). Germline assignment: CDR1 SGHTA and CDR2 FQGNSA. The germline V and J ends were trimmed by 3 bases and 9 bases, with 12 bases remaining between them. The CDR3 is 12 amino acids. The CDR3 DNA reads TGTGCCAGCAGCTTGGGGGCCCGAGGGCAGTACTTC. This translates into CASSLGARGQYF.

This clonotype was observed many times. V usage is TRBV11-2 and J usage is TRBJ2-1, with a weak D call TRBD1 (6 bases). This CDR3 spans 16 amino acids. Germline V gene sequence: CDR1 SGHAT, CDR2 FQNNGV. Trimming took 1 base from V and 6 from J, leaving 16 bases between them. The CDR3 reads CASSLGLRGSRNEQFF. The CDR3 DNA is TGTGCCAGCAGCTTAGGGTTGAGGGGGAGTCGCAATGAGCAGTTCTTC.

This clonotype appeared many times. The chain recombines TRBV3-1 with TRBJ2-4; D tentatively fits TRBD1 or TRBD2 (5 bases each). This CDR3 region has 14 residues. The germline V gene encodes CDR1 LGHDT and CDR2 YNNKEL (reference sequence). V gave up 2 bases and J gave up 13 bases, with 18 bases separating them. The CDR3 region is CASSQTGTQVAQYF. The CDR3 nucleotides read TGTGCCAGCAGCCAAACTGGGACCCAAGTGGCACAGTACTTC.